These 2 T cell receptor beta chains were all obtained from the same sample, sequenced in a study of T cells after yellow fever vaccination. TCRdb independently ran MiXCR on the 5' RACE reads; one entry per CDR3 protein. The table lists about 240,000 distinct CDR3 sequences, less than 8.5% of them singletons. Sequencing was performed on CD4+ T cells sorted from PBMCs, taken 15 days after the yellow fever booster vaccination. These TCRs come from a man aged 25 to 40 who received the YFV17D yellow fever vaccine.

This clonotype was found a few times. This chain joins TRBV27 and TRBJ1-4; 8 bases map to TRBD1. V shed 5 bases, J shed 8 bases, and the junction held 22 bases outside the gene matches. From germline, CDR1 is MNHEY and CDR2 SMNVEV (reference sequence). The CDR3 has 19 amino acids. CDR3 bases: TGTGCCAGCAGTGACCTCCGAGCCGGGACAGGTCCTGATAGGGAAAAACTGTTTTTT. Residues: CASSDLRAGTGPDREKLFF.

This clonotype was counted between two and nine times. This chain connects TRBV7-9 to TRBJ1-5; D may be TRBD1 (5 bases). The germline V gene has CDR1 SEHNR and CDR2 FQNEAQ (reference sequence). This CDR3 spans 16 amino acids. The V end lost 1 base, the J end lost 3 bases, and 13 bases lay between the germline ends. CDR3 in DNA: TGTGCCAGCAGCTTAGGAGGGGTCGATAACAATCAGCCCCAGCATTTT. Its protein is CASSLGGVDNNQPQHF. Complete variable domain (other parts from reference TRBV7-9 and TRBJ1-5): DTGVSQNPRHKITKRGQNVTFRCDPISEHNRLYWYRQTLGQGPEFLTYFQNEAQLEKSRLLSDRFSAERPKGSFSTLEIQRTEQGDSAMYLCASSLGGVDNNQPQHFGDGTRLSIL.